Listed below are T cell receptor beta chains from one sample, sequenced in a study of blood T cell repertoires in COVID-19. The method was immunoSEQ multiplex PCR; TCRdb's version includes in-frame clones alone and lacks a portion of them. The sample includes 65,000 to 95,000 clones, approximately 90% seen only once; the top ten take about 2.5%. Sequences were obtained from peripheral blood. These receptors came from a man aged 45-65 years with COVID-19, enrolled during active disease. CDR3s include the opening cysteine and the closing phenylalanine or tryptophan. D genes are given only for firm matches.

len: 13; v_gene: TRBV12-3/TRBV12-4; j_gene: TRBJ2-7; d_gene: TRBD2; CDR3aa: CASSTPPGGKQYF
len: 15; v_gene: TRBV7-3; j_gene: TRBJ2-3; d_gene: .; CDR3aa: CASSPLAGSTDTQYF
len: 16; v_gene: TRBV3-1/TRBV3-2; j_gene: TRBJ2-1; d_gene: TRBD2; CDR3aa: CASSRTSGTSSDEQFF
len: 18; v_gene: TRBV28; j_gene: TRBJ2-5; d_gene: .; CDR3aa: CASSGQQFGTAGQETQYF
len: 14; v_gene: TRBV19; j_gene: TRBJ1-5; d_gene: .; CDR3aa: CASNPNGGGQPQHF
len: 14; v_gene: TRBV5-1; j_gene: TRBJ2-7; d_gene: .; CDR3aa: CASSLARGSYEQYF
len: 17; v_gene: TRBV19; j_gene: TRBJ2-6; d_gene: .; CDR3aa: CASSITPRDSGANVLTF
len: 16; v_gene: TRBV19; j_gene: TRBJ2-1; d_gene: TRBD2; CDR3aa: CASSKRASGSWDEQFF
len: 12; v_gene: TRBV28; j_gene: TRBJ2-2; d_gene: .; CDR3aa: CASSFSSGELFF
len: 14; v_gene: TRBV6-5; j_gene: TRBJ1-1; d_gene: .; CDR3aa: CASSSPAGSTEAFF
len: 15; v_gene: TRBV2; j_gene: TRBJ2-2; d_gene: TRBD2; CDR3aa: CASRDSGWNTGELFF
len: 15; v_gene: TRBV18; j_gene: TRBJ2-2; d_gene: .; CDR3aa: CASSPGTPNTGELFF
len: 14; v_gene: TRBV7-2; j_gene: TRBJ2-5; d_gene: TRBD2; CDR3aa: CASTRLAGSETQYF
len: 14; v_gene: TRBV2; j_gene: TRBJ2-3; d_gene: TRBD1; CDR3aa: CASSGQGVTDTQYF
len: 15; v_gene: TRBV10-3; j_gene: TRBJ2-2; d_gene: .; CDR3aa: CAISLSTANTGELFF
len: 14; v_gene: TRBV18; j_gene: TRBJ1-4; d_gene: TRBD1; CDR3aa: CASSPGQGGEKLFF
len: 14; v_gene: TRBV18; j_gene: TRBJ1-4; d_gene: .; CDR3aa: CASSPGLGDEKLFF
len: 15; v_gene: TRBV19; j_gene: TRBJ2-3; d_gene: .; CDR3aa: CASSSGYGLPDTQYF
len: 14; v_gene: TRBV6-2/TRBV6-3; j_gene: TRBJ1-1; d_gene: .; CDR3aa: CASSYGGQNTEAFF
len: 18; v_gene: TRBV13; j_gene: TRBJ1-2; d_gene: TRBD1; CDR3aa: CASSLGGGTGLLFYGYTF
len: 13; v_gene: TRBV12-3/TRBV12-4; j_gene: TRBJ2-2; d_gene: .; CDR3aa: CASSFAGPGELFF
len: 13; v_gene: TRBV18; j_gene: TRBJ1-1; d_gene: .; CDR3aa: CASSPTEDTEAFF
len: 14; v_gene: TRBV18; j_gene: TRBJ2-5; d_gene: .; CDR3aa: CASSPLKREETQYF
len: 13; v_gene: TRBV7-2; j_gene: TRBJ2-7; d_gene: .; CDR3aa: CASSLAANYEQYF
len: 17; v_gene: TRBV7-9; j_gene: TRBJ2-2; d_gene: .; CDR3aa: CASSPRALAANTGELFF
len: 14; v_gene: TRBV9; j_gene: TRBJ1-6; d_gene: TRBD1; CDR3aa: CASSVTGGDSPLHF
len: 14; v_gene: TRBV7-2; j_gene: TRBJ1-2; d_gene: TRBD1; CDR3aa: CASRYLQGASGYTF
len: 15; v_gene: TRBV6-5; j_gene: TRBJ2-1; d_gene: TRBD2; CDR3aa: CASSSTSGGYNEQFF
len: 16; v_gene: TRBV5-6; j_gene: TRBJ2-1; d_gene: TRBD2; CDR3aa: CASSTGTSGSFGEQFF
len: 16; v_gene: TRBV20-1; j_gene: TRBJ2-6; d_gene: .; CDR3aa: CSASGLTVPGANVLTF
len: 14; v_gene: TRBV4-3; j_gene: TRBJ1-1; d_gene: .; CDR3aa: CASSLNTRGTEAFF
len: 14; v_gene: TRBV6-5; j_gene: TRBJ2-5; d_gene: TRBD2; CDR3aa: CASSPAGDVGTQYF
len: 18; v_gene: TRBV5-1; j_gene: TRBJ2-5; d_gene: TRBD2; CDR3aa: CASSPGLAGGGISETQYF
len: 15; v_gene: TRBV28; j_gene: TRBJ1-2; d_gene: TRBD1; CDR3aa: CASSLPRQGDYGYTF
len: 12; v_gene: TRBV7-9; j_gene: TRBJ1-5; d_gene: .; CDR3aa: CASSSVNQPQHF
len: 16; v_gene: TRBV15; j_gene: TRBJ1-1; d_gene: .; CDR3aa: CATSRDSAAMNTEAFF
len: 16; v_gene: TRBV4-3; j_gene: TRBJ2-2; d_gene: .; CDR3aa: CASSQAAGSGTGELFF
len: 15; v_gene: TRBV7-2; j_gene: TRBJ1-1; d_gene: .; CDR3aa: CASSLYRGGNTEAFF
len: 16; v_gene: TRBV18; j_gene: TRBJ1-1; d_gene: TRBD1; CDR3aa: CASSPQTGVGATEAFF
len: 11; v_gene: TRBV19; j_gene: TRBJ1-2; d_gene: TRBD1; CDR3aa: CATGVLHGYTF
len: 13; v_gene: TRBV30; j_gene: TRBJ1-2; d_gene: TRBD1; CDR3aa: CAWSKQGLYGYTF
len: 16; v_gene: TRBV7-6; j_gene: TRBJ2-1; d_gene: TRBD2; CDR3aa: CASTLGLADLYNEQFF
len: 16; v_gene: TRBV3-1/TRBV3-2; j_gene: TRBJ2-2; d_gene: TRBD2; CDR3aa: CASSQDSGLRTGELFF
len: 16; v_gene: TRBV7-2; j_gene: TRBJ2-2; d_gene: .; CDR3aa: CASSLPTGYNTGELFF
len: 15; v_gene: TRBV9; j_gene: TRBJ1-2; d_gene: TRBD1; CDR3aa: CASSPLGQGYYGYTF
len: 13; v_gene: TRBV30; j_gene: TRBJ1-5; d_gene: .; CDR3aa: CAWSNTGDQPQHF
len: 12; v_gene: TRBV9; j_gene: TRBJ2-5; d_gene: .; CDR3aa: CASSSSQETQYF